This TCR beta chain was identified in a study of metastatic and nonmetastatic thyroid tumors. For the study at large: Repertoire comparisons spanned blood and tumor or nodule tissue from malignant and benign thyroid patients. Study results and limitations: Malignant thyroid tumors reportedly had TCR beta diversity that was significantly higher than in benign nodules, in blood and tumor.

Per the germline V gene, CDR1 is LNHDA and CDR2 is SQIVND (reference sequence). The CDR3 runs 14 residues. V lost 3 bases, J lost 6 bases, and 12 bases lay in between. There are many counts of this clone. The antigen is not known. TCRdb re-called clones from the PCR reads using MiXCR. The profile covers 30,000 to 35,000 clones, with 15% to 20% appearing a single time and around 3.1% taken by the ten largest. No treatment had been given to any patient before thyroid surgery. The chain uses TRBV19 and TRBJ1-5; D may be TRBD1 (5 bases). This clonotype was obtained from a female donor with papillary thyroid cancer or a benign thyroid nodule (not recorded which). Some clones in this sample may be carry-over from other donors' samples. The material sequenced was blood. The CDR3 sequence: CASSILGAVQPQHF. For the CDR3, the DNA is TGTGCCAGTAGTATCCTTGGGGCGGTTCAGCCCCAGCATTTT.